The 4 T cell receptor beta chains below all came from one sample that was sequenced in a study of regulatory T cells in long-lasting Graves disease. As to time point: newly diagnosed GD, antithyroid drugs for less than 3 months. TCR sequences were obtained from RNA taken from PBMCs. In building TCR beta libraries, iRepertoire HTBI primers were used together with Arm-PCR of CDR3 regions. MiXCR, applied by TCRdb to the multiplex PCR reads, yields one record per CDR3 protein. This table has 320,000 or so distinct CDR3 sequences, 15% to 20% appearing once. The input for sequencing was peripheral blood mononuclear cells (PBMCs), taken at new diagnosis, from a patient treated with antithyroid drugs. Receptor source: a female donor with Graves disease.

The chain links TRBV5-1 to TRBJ2-3; perhaps TRBD1 as D (7 bases). CDR1 and CDR2 from the germline V gene are SGHRS and YFSETQ. The V and J ends lost 2 bases and 8 bases respectively, with 9 bases between them. This CDR3 spans 12 amino acids. Here the CDR3 reads CASSFQGGTQYF. The CDR3 coding sequence is TGCGCCAGCAGCTTTCAGGGGGGTACGCAGTATTTT.

This clonotype was counted many times. The chain uses TRBV6-5 and TRBJ1-1, with TRBD1 as a possible D gene (6 bases). V was trimmed by 3 bases and J by 0 bases, leaving 14 bases between them. The CDR3 runs 16 residues. Germline V CDR1 and CDR2: MNHEY, SVGAGI. The CDR3 loop is CASSYVEGVLNTEAFF. The CDR3 coding sequence is TGTGCCAGCAGTTATGTTGAGGGGGTTTTGAACACTGAAGCTTTCTTT.

This chain links TRBV24-1 with TRBJ2-5; D might be TRBD1 (5 bases). V was cut by 4 bases and J by 3 bases, with 20 bases left in between. The germline V gene encodes CDR1 KGHDR and CDR2 SFDVKD. This CDR3 spans 17 amino acids. CDR3 protein: CATSEYRGGREKETQYF. CDR3 DNA sequence: TGTGCCACCAGTGAGTACCGTGGCGGCAGGGAAAAAGAGACCCAGTACTTC.

This CDR3 is CASSEALRGSHGYTF. DNA for the CDR3: TGTGCCAGCAGTGAGGCCCTTCGGGGGTCGCATGGCTACACCTTC. The rearrangement uses TRBV6-1 and TRBJ1-2; possible D gene TRBD1, 5 bases. The CDR3 is made up of 15 amino acids. V lost 3 bases and J 6 bases, leaving 17 bases between the germline ends. Germline CDR1 reads MNHNS; CDR2 reads SASEGT.